These 2 T cell receptor beta chains were sequenced from one sample in a study of T cells in Graves' hyperthyroidism and ophthalmopathy. TCR beta CDR3 sequences were amplified from RNA transcripts. The HTBI primer set drove a first-round RT-PCR of the TCR CDR3. A single record per CDR3 protein comes from TCRdb applying MiXCR to the multiplex PCR reads. Here the sample spans roughly 580,000 distinct CDR3 sequences, just over 45% being singletons. The sample comprised peripheral blood or thyroid tissue (not recorded which). Source of these receptors: a woman between 18 and 29 years old with Graves' hyperthyroidism.

This clonotype came up a few times. This rearrangement joins TRBV20-1 to TRBJ2-7, with 7 bases identical to TRBD1. From germline, CDR1 is DFQATT and CDR2 SNEGSKA (reference sequence). The CDR3 loop spans 14 amino acids. V lost 4 bases to trimming and J lost 0 bases; unmatched junction nucleotides: 6. CDR3 residues: CSAISGTVSYEQYF. CDR3 DNA: TGCAGTGCTATCTCCGGGACAGTCTCCTACGAGCAGTACTTC.

The CDR3 coding sequence is TGTGCCAGCAGCTTAGCTAGCGGGAGTAACTCCTACGAGCAGTACTTC. Residues: CASSLASGSNSYEQYF. V gene TRBV7-2 combines with J gene TRBJ2-7, with TRBD2 matching 9 bases. J gave up 0 bases and V 0 bases, and 3 bases lay outside the gene matches. The length of the CDR3 is 16 residues. Germline CDR1 SGHTA, CDR2 FQGNSA. Complete variable domain (other parts from reference TRBV7-2 and TRBJ2-7): GAGVSQSPSNKVTEKGKDVELRCDPISGHTALYWYRQSLGQGLEFLIYFQGNSAPDKSGLPSDRFSAERTGGSVSTLTIQRTQQEDSAVYLCASSLASGSNSYEQYFGPGTRLTVT.